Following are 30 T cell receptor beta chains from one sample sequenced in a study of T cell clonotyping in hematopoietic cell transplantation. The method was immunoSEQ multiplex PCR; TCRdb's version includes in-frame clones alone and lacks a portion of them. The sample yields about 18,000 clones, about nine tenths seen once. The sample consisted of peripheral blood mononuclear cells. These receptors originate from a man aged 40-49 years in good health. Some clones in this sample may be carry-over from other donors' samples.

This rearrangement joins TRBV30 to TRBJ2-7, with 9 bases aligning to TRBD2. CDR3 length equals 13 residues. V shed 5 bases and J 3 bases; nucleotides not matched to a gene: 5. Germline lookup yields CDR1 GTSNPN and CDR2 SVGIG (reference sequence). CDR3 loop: CAWEAGGNYEQYF. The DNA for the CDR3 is TGTGCCTGGGAAGCGGGAGGAAACTACGAGCAGTACTTC.

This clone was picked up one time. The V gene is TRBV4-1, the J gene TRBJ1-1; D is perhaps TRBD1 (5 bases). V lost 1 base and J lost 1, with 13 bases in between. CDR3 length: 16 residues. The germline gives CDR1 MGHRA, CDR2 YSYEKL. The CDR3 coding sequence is TGCGCCAGCAGCCAAGGTCGGGGCACAAAGAACACTGAAGCTTTCTTT. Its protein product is CASSQGRGTKNTEAFF.

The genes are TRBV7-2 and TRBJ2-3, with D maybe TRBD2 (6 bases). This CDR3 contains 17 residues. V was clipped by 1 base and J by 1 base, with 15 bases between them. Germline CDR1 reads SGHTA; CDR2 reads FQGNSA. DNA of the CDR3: TGTGCCAGCAGCTTAGTCGGGGGTACGCTAGGCACAGATACGCAGTATTTT. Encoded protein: CASSLVGGTLGTDTQYF.

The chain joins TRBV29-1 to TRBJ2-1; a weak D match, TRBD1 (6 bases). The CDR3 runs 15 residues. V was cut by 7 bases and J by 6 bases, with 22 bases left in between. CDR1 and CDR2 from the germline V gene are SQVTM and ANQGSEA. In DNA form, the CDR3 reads TGCAGCGCTAGAAAAGGGGCAGGGGTAGGCAATGAGCAGTTCTTC. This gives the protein CSARKGAGVGNEQFF.

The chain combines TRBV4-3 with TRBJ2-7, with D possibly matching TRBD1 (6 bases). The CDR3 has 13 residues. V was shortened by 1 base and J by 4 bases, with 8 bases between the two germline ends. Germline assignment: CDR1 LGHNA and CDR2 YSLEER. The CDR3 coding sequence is TGCGCCAGCAGCCAAGCACAGGGATACGAGCAGTACTTC. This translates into CASSQAQGYEQYF.

CDR3 nucleotide sequence: TGTGCCAGCAGTGCTGGGACAGTGACTCAGCCCCAGCATTTT. Protein: CASSAGTVTQPQHF. The rearrangement links TRBV6-1 to TRBJ1-5, with 7 bases aligning to TRBD1. The germline gives CDR1 MNHNS, CDR2 SASEGT. The V and J ends lost 4 bases and 6 bases, in that order; junction bases with no gene match: 6. The CDR3 contains 14 residues.

This chain's CDR3 is CASSGRLNTGELFF. The CDR3 DNA reads TGTGCCAGCTCTGGACGGTTAAACACCGGGGAGCTGTTTTTT. V is TRBV28 and J is TRBJ2-2; the D is unclear. The germline gives CDR1 MDHEN, CDR2 SYDVKM. This CDR3 contains 14 residues. V gave up 8 bases and J gave up 2 bases, with 12 bases separating them. Looking up the rest from reference TRBV28 and TRBJ2-2 gives the full variable domain: DVKVTQSSRYLVKRTGEKVFLECVQDMDHENMFWYRQDPGLGLRLIYFSYDVKMKEKGDIPEGYSVSREKKERFSLILESASTNQTSMYLCASSGRLNTGELFFGEGSRLTVL.

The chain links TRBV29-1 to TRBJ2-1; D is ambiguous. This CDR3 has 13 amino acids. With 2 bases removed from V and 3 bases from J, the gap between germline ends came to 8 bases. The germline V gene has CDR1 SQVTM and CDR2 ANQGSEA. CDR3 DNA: TGCAGCGTTGAAAAGCAAAGCTACAATGAGCAGTTCTTC. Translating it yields CSVEKQSYNEQFF.

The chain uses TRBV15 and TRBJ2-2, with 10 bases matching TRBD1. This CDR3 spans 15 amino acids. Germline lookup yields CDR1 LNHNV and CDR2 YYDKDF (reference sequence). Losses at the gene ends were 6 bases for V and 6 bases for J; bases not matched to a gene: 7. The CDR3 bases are TGTGCCACCAGAGGGGGGACAGGGGACGCCGGGGAGCTGTTTTTT. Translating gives CATRGGTGDAGELFF.

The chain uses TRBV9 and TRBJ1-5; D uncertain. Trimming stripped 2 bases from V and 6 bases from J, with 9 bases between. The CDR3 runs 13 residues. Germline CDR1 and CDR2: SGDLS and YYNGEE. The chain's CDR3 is CASSVSGVQPQHF. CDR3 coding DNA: TGTGCCAGCAGCGTTTCCGGGGTTCAGCCCCAGCATTTT.

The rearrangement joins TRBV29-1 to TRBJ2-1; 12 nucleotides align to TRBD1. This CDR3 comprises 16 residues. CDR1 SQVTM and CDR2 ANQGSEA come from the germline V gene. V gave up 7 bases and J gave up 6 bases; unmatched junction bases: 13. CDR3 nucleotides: TGCAGCGCCGTACAGGCCGGGACAGGGGGCCTCAATGAGCAGTTCTTC. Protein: CSAVQAGTGGLNEQFF.

The CDR3 here is CASSPGGGVYEQYF. CDR3 in DNA: TGTGCCAGCAGTCCGGGAGGCGGTGTGTACGAGCAGTACTTC. This chain uses TRBV27 with TRBJ2-7; 7 nucleotides agree with TRBD2. The CDR3 totals 14 residues. V lost 5 bases, J lost 4 bases, and 8 bases stayed unmatched. The V gene's germline CDR1 is MNHEY and CDR2 SMNVEV (reference sequence).

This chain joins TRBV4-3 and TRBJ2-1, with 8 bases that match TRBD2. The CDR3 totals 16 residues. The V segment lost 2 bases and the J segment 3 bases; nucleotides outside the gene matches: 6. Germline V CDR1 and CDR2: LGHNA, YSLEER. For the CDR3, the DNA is TGCGCCAGCAGCCAACTCAGCGGGGGATACTACAATGAGCAGTTCTTC. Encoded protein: CASSQLSGGYYNEQFF.

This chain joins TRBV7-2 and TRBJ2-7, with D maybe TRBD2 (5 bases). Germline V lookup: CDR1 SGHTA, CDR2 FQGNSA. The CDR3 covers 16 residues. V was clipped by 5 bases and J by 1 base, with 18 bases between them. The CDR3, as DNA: TGTGCCAGCAGCCCATTCGGGAACAGACCTTCCTACGAGCAGTACTTC. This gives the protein CASSPFGNRPSYEQYF.

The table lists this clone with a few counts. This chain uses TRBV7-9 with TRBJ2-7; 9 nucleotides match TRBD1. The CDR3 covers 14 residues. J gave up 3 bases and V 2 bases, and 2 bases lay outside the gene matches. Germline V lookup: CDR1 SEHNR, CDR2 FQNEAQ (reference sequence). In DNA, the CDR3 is TGTGCCAGCAGCTTAACGACAGGGGGCTACGAGCAGTACTTC. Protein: CASSLTTGGYEQYF.

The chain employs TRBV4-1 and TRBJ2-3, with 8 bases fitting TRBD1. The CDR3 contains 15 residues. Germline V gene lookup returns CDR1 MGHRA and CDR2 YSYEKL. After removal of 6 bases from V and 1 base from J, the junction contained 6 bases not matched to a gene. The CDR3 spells CASRLGQGGTDTQYF. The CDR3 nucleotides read TGCGCCAGCAGACTCGGACAGGGAGGCACAGATACGCAGTATTTT.

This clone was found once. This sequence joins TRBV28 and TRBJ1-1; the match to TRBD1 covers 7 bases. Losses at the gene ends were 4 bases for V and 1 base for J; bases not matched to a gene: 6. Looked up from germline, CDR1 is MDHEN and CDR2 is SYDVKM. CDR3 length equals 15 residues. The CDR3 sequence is CASSSPGTENTEAFF. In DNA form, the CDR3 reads TGTGCCAGCAGTTCCCCCGGGACAGAGAACACTGAAGCTTTCTTT.

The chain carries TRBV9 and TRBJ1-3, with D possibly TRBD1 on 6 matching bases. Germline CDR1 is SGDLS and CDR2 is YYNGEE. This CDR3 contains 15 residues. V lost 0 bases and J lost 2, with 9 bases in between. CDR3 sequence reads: CASSVDGDTGNTIYF. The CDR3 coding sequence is TGTGCCAGCAGCGTAGACGGGGACACTGGAAACACCATATATTTT.

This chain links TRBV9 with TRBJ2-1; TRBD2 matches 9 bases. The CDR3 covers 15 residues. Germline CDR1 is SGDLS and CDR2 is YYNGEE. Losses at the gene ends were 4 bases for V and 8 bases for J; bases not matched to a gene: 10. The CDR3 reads CASSLAGNPADEQFF. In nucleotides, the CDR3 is TGTGCCAGCAGCCTAGCGGGAAACCCCGCAGATGAGCAGTTCTTC.

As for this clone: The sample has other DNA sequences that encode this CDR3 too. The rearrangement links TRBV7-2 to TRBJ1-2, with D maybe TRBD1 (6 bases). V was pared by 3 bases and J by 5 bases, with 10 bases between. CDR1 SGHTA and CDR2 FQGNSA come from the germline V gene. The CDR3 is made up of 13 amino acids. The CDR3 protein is CASSLDRTYGYTF. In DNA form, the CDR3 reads TGTGCCAGCAGCTTGGACAGAACTTATGGCTACACCTTC.

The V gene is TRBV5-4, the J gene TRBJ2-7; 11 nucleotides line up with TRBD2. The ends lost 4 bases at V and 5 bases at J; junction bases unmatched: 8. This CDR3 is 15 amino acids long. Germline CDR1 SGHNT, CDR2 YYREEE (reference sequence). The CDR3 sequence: CASSIPGLADNEQYF. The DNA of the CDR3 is TGTGCCAGCAGCATCCCGGGACTAGCGGATAACGAGCAGTACTTC.

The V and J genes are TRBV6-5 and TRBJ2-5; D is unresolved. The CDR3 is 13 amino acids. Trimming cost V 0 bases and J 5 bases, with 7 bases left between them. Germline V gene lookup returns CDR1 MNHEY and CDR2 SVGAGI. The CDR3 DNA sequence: TGTGCCAGCAGTTACTCTGTTCGGGAGACCCAGTACTTC. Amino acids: CASSYSVRETQYF.

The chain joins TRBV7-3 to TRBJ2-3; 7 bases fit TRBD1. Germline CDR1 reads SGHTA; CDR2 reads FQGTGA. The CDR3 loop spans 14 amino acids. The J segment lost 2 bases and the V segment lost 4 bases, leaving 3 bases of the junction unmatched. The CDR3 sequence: CASSSTGVTDTQYF. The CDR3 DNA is TGTGCCAGCAGCTCAACAGGGGTCACAGATACGCAGTATTTT.

DNA for the CDR3: TGCGCCAGCCGACAGTCGAAAGAAAAACTGTTTTTT. Residues: CASRQSKEKLFF. The rearrangement uses TRBV5-1 and TRBJ1-4, with D perhaps TRBD1 (5 bases). Trimming took off 7 bases at V and 8 bases at J, with 12 bases between the two ends. This CDR3 is 12 amino acids long. From germline, CDR1 is SGHRS and CDR2 YFSETQ.

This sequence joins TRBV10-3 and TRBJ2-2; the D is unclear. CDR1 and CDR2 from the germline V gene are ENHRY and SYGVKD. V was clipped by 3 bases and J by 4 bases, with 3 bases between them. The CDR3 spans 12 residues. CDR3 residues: CAISEGTGELFF. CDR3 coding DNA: TGTGCCATCAGTGAAGGCACCGGGGAGCTGTTTTTT.

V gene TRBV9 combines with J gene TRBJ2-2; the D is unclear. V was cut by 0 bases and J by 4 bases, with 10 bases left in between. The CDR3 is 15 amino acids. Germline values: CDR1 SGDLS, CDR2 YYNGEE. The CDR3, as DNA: TGTGCCAGCAGCGTAGATTCAATTCGCACCGGGGAGCTGTTTTTT. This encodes CASSVDSIRTGELFF.

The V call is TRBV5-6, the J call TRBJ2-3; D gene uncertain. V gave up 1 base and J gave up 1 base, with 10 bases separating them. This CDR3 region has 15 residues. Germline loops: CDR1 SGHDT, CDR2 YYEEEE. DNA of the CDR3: TGTGCCAGCAGCTTGCGAGGATGGGGCACAGATACGCAGTATTTT. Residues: CASSLRGWGTDTQYF. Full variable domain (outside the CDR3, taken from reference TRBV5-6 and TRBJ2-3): DAGVTQSPTHLIKTRGQQVTLRCSPKSGHDTVSWYQQALGQGPQFIFQYYEEEERQRGNFPDRFSGHQFPNYSSELNVNALLLGDSALYLCASSLRGWGTDTQYFGPGTRLTVL.

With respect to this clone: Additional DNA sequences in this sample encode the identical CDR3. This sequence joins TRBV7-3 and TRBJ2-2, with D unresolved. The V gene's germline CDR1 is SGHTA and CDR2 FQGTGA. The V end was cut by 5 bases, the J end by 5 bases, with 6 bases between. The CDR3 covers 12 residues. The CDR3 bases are TGTGCCAGCAGCCTGGGGACCGGGGAGCTGTTTTTT. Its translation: CASSLGTGELFF.

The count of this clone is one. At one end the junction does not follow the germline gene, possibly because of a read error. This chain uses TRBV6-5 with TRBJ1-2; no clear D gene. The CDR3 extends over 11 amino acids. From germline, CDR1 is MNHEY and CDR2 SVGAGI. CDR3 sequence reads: CASTSGERRAF. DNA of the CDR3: TGTGCCAGCACCTCCGGGGAGAGGAGAGCCTTC.

The CDR3 spells CASSEWLAGGTEAFF. For the CDR3, the DNA is TGTGCCAGCAGTGAATGGTTGGCAGGGGGCACTGAAGCTTTCTTT. The chain combines TRBV25-1 with TRBJ1-1; 7 nucleotides align to TRBD1. The J segment lost 4 bases and the V segment lost 1 base, leaving 6 bases of the junction unmatched. The CDR3 is 15 amino acids. Germline CDR1 MGHDK, CDR2 SYGVNS.